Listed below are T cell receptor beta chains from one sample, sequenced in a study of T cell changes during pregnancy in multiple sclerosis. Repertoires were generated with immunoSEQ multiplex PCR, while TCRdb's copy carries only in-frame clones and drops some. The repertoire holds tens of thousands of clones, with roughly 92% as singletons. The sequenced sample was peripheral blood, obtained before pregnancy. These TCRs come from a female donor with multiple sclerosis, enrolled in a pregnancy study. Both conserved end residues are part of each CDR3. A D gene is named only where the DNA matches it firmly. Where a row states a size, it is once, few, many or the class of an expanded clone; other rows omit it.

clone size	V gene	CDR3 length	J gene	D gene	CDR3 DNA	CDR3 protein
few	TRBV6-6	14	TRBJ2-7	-	TGTGCCAGCAGTGAGCCCGTTCGGGGTTACGAGCAGTACTTC	CASSEPVRGYEQYF
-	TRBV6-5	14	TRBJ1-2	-	TGTGCCAGCAGTTACTCGATCTGGGCAGGGGGCTACACCTTC	CASSYSIWAGGYTF
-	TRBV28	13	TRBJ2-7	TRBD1	TGTGCCACCTTCCGGGACAGGGGGGTAGAGCAGTACTTC	CATFRDRGVEQYF
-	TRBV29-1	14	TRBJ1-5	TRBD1	TGCAGCGTTCCCGGGACAGGCTTCAATCAGCCCCAGCATTTT	CSVPGTGFNQPQHF
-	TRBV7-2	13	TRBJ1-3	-	TGTGCCAGCAGTCGGGGCTCTGGAAACACCATATATTTT	CASSRGSGNTIYF
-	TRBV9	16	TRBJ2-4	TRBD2	TGTGCCAGCAGCGAGGGACTAGCGGGAGGGAGGGACATTCAGTACTTC	CASSEGLAGGRDIQYF
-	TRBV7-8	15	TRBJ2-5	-	TGTGCCAGCAGCTACCGGGAAACATCCCAAGAGACCCAGTACTTC	CASSYRETSQETQYF
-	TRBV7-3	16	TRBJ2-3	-	TGTGCCAGCAGCTTAAGACCGGACAGTCCCACAGATACGCAGTATTTT	CASSLRPDSPTDTQYF
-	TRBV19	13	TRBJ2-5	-	TGTGCCAGCGGCGGTTACCCCCCAGAGACCCAGTACTTC	CASGGYPPETQYF
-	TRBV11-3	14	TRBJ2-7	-	TGTGCCAGCAGCGCCCCCGGGACTCAATACGAGCAGTACTTC	CASSAPGTQYEQYF
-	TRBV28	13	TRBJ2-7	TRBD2	TGTGCCAGCAAATTGCGGGAGGGCTACGAGCAGTACTTC	CASKLREGYEQYF
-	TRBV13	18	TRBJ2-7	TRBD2	TGTGCCAGCAGCACAAAGAACCCACTAGCGGGAGTGGACTACGAGCAGTACTTC	CASSTKNPLAGVDYEQYF
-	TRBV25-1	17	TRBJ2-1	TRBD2	TGTGCCAGCAGCCCCGGGCCCCTAGCGGGAGACAACAATGAGCAGTTCTTC	CASSPGPLAGDNNEQFF
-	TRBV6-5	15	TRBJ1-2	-	TGTGCCAGCACCCGAGTGGGGGGAACGAACTATGGCTACACCTTC	CASTRVGGTNYGYTF
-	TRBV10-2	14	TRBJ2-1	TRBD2	TGCGCCAGCAGTGTGTTAGCGGGAGTCTATGAGCAGTTCTTC	CASSVLAGVYEQFF
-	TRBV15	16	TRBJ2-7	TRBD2	TGTGCCACCAGCTCAATATCGCCCCATCGGGGGGGTGAGCAGTACTTC	CATSSISPHRGGEQYF
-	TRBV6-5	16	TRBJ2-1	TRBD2	TGTGCCAGCAGTTACTCCGGACTAGCGGGAAGCAGTGAGCAGTTCTTC	CASSYSGLAGSSEQFF
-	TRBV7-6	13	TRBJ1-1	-	TGTGCCAGCAGCCACGGCCCGGGTTTTGAAGCTTTCTTT	CASSHGPGFEAFF
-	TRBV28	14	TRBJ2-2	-	TGTGCCAGCAGTTTTCGAGCGAACACCGGGGAGCTGTTTTTT	CASSFRANTGELFF
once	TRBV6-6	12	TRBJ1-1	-	TGTGCCAGCCGAAATAGGACAAGTGAAGCTTTCTTT	CASRNRTSEAFF
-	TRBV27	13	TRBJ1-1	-	TGTGCCAGCAGTTTATCACGGGGGGTTGAAGCTTTCTTT	CASSLSRGVEAFF
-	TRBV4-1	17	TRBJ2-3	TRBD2	TGCGCCAGCAGCGGTAAGACTAGCGGGAGTGGAACAGATACGCAGTATTTT	CASSGKTSGSGTDTQYF
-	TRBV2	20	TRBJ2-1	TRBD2	TGTGCCAGCAGTGGACAGGGTTTGGGGAGCGGGAGGTCTTCCTACAATGAGCAGTTCTTC	CASSGQGLGSGRSSYNEQFF
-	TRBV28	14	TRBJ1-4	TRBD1	TGTGCCAGCAGTATTTACAGGGGGCGTGAAAAACTGTTTTTT	CASSIYRGREKLFF
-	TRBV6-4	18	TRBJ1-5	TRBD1	TGTGCCAGCAGTGACCAGAGTAGGGACAGTGATAGCAATCAGCCCCAGCATTTT	CASSDQSRDSDSNQPQHF
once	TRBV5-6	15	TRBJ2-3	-	TGTGCCAGCAGCTTGGTAGGGGTCGGCACAGATACGCAGTATTTT	CASSLVGVGTDTQYF
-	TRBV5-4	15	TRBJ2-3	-	TGTGCCAGCAGCGTAAATCCTAGCGGCACAGATACGCAGTATTTT	CASSVNPSGTDTQYF
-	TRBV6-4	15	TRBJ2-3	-	TGTGCCAGCAGTGAAGGGCCGACCGGGGGAGATACGCAGTATTTT	CASSEGPTGGDTQYF
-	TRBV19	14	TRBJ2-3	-	TGTGCCAGTAGTCCTAGGCCCGGCCAGGATACGCAGTATTTT	CASSPRPGQDTQYF
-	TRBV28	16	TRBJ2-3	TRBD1	TGTGCCAGCAGTTTTCCGGGGACAGGGGGGACAGATACGCAGTATTTT	CASSFPGTGGTDTQYF
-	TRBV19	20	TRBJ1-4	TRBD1	TGTGCCAGTAGTATAGACCAGGGGGCGCACGGACAGTCTGCTAATGAAAAACTGTTTTTT	CASSIDQGAHGQSANEKLFF
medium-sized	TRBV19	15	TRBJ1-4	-	TGTGCCAGTAGTACAATGGACCTCCCGGGGGAAAAACTGTTTTTT	CASSTMDLPGEKLFF
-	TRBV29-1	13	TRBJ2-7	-	TGCAGCGTTGTAAAGGATAGCCCCTACGAGCAGTACTTC	CSVVKDSPYEQYF
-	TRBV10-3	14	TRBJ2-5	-	TGTGCCATCTCCCCACGGGGGAACCAAGAGACCCAGTACTTC	CAISPRGNQETQYF
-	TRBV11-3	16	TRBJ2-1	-	TGTGCCAGCAGCCAAGGTGGAAGGGGGATGTGGGATGAGCAGTTCTTC	CASSQGGRGMWDEQFF
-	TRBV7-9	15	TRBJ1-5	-	TGTGCCAGCAGCCTATCTACAGAGTTCAATCAGCCCCAGCATTTT	CASSLSTEFNQPQHF
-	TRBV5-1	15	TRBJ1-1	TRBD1	TGCGCCAGCAGCCCCTCCCGGACAGGGGAGACTGAAGCTTTCTTT	CASSPSRTGETEAFF
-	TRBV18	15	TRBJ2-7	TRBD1	TGTGCCAGCTCACCACCGACACGGACAGGCTACGAGCAGTACTTC	CASSPPTRTGYEQYF
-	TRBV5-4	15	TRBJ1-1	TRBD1	TGTGCCAGCAGCAGCCGGGACAGGGGGCTGAGTGAAGCTTTCTTT	CASSSRDRGLSEAFF
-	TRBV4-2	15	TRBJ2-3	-	TGTGCCAGCAGCCAAGACCCGGGAGTCCCAGATACGCAGTATTTT	CASSQDPGVPDTQYF
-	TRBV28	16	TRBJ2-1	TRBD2	TGTGCCAGCAGTTCCCCTAGCGGGAGCACCTACAATGAGCAGTTCTTC	CASSSPSGSTYNEQFF
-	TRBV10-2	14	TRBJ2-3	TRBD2	TGCGCCAGCAGTTTTAGCGGGAGCACAGATACGCAGTATTTT	CASSFSGSTDTQYF